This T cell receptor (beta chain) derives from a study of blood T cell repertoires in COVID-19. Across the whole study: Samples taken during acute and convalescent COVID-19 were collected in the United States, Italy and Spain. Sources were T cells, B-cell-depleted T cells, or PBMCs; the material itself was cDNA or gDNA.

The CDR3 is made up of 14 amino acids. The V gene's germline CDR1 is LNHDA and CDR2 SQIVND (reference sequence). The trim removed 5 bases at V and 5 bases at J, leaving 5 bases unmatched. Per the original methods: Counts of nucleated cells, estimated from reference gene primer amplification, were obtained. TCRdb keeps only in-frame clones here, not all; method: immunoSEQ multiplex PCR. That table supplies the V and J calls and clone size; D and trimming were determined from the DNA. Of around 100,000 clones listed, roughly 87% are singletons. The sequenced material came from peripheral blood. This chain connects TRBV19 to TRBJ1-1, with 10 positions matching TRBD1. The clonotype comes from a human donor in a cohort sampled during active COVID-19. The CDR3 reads CASSPGQGGTEAFF. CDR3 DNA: TGTGCCAGTAGTCCCGGACAGGGGGGGACTGAAGCTTTCTTT. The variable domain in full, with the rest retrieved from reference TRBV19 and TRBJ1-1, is DGGITQSPKYLFRKEGQNVTLSCEQNLNHDAMYWYRQDPGQGLRLIYYSQIVNDFQKGDIAEGYSVSREKKESFPLTVTSAQKNPTAFYLCASSPGQGGTEAFFGQGTRLTVV.